The sequence of this T cell receptor beta chain was determined in a study of monozygotic twins with inflammatory bowel disease. TCRdb processed the 5' RACE reads again and assigns one entry to each CDR3 protein, with no DNA. The sample data list about 450,000 distinct CDR3 sequences. CDR3 length: 14 residues. Germline CDR1 reads SGHRS; CDR2 reads YFSETQ. The sequencing sample was made of blood. The genes are TRBV5-1 and TRBJ2-2. The receptor comes from a human donor with ulcerative colitis or Crohn's disease, or a healthy co-twin of an affected twin (not recorded which). CDR3 in amino acids: CASSLGGGTGELFF. The entire variable domain, with the rest obtained from reference TRBV5-1 and TRBJ2-2, is as follows: KAGVTQTPRYLIKTRGQQVTLSCSPISGHRSVSWYQQTPGQGLQFLFEYFSETQRNKGNFPGRFSGRQFSNSRSEMNVSTLELGDSALYLCASSLGGGTGELFFGEGSRLTVL.